This is a list of T cell receptor beta chains from one sample in a study of T-cell memory formation after mild COVID-19. TCRdb re-derived calls from the 5' RACE reads in MiXCR, one entry per CDR3 protein. Here the sample spans approximately 300,000 distinct CDR3 sequences, about 15% being singletons. The sequenced material came from PBMCs or a T cell subset sorted from them (not recorded which). The receptors stem from a man in his late teens or twenties who had mild COVID-19 (a few samples of this study predate the infection). Cell type and time point are not known. Each CDR3 is given with its conserved first and last residue. The order of the fields is CDR3 protein, CDR3 DNA, D gene, V gene, J gene, clone size. The D gene is left open where the match is weak. Size is stated for part of the rows, as once, few or many counts, or as a class when the clone is expanded.

CDR3: CASSPLGDGTKNIQYF
DNA: TGCGCCAGCAGCCCCCTAGGGGATGGAACCAAAAACATTCAGTACTTC
D: -
V: TRBV4-1
J: TRBJ2-4
size: -

CDR3: CASRPGLANTDTQYF
DNA: TGTGCCAGCAGGCCGGGACTAGCGAACACAGATACGCAGTATTTT
D: TRBD2
V: TRBV6-9
J: TRBJ2-3
size: few

CDR3: CASSLYPGSDTQYF
DNA: TGTGCCAGCAGCTTGTATCCGGGATCAGATACGCAGTATTTT
D: -
V: TRBV5-5
J: TRBJ2-3
size: many

CDR3: CASSLDRENGELFF
DNA: TGCGCCAGCAGCTTGGACAGGGAAAACGGGGAGCTGTTTTTT
D: -
V: TRBV5-1
J: TRBJ2-2
size: few

CDR3: CASSLVGAVNLGDSPLHF
DNA: TGTGCCAGCAGCTTAGTCGGGGCCGTTAACCTGGGCGATTCACCCCTCCACTTT
D: -
V: TRBV7-9
J: TRBJ1-6
size: few

CDR3: CATSDGVSGFSGANVLTF
DNA: TGTGCCACCAGTGATGGAGTCTCAGGGTTCTCTGGGGCCAACGTCCTGACTTTC
D: -
V: TRBV24-1
J: TRBJ2-6
size: -

CDR3: CATSSSAVGMGLTTEAFF
DNA: TGTGCCACCAGCAGCTCCGCGGTAGGGATGGGCTTGACCACTGAAGCTTTCTTT
D: -
V: TRBV15
J: TRBJ1-1
size: few

CDR3: CASSYERGAEETQYF
DNA: TGTGCCAGCAGTTACGAAAGGGGGGCCGAAGAGACCCAGTACTTC
D: -
V: TRBV6-2/TRBV6-3
J: TRBJ2-5
size: few

CDR3: CASSLRGTFYEQYF
DNA: TGTGCCAGCAGCTTACGTGGGACCTTCTACGAGCAGTACTTC
D: -
V: TRBV7-2
J: TRBJ2-7
size: few

CDR3: CASSYPPDPFSGNTIYF
DNA: TGTGCCAGCAGTTACCCGCCGGACCCTTTCTCTGGAAACACCATATATTTT
D: -
V: TRBV6-6
J: TRBJ1-3
size: -

CDR3: CASSLPGARETQYF
DNA: TGTGCCAGCAGCTTGCCTGGGGCCCGAGAGACCCAGTACTTC
D: -
V: TRBV7-2
J: TRBJ2-5
size: -

CDR3: CSARSGIGNTIYF
DNA: TGCAGTGCTAGATCAGGGATCGGAAACACCATATATTTT
D: -
V: TRBV20-1
J: TRBJ1-3
size: few

CDR3: CASSFESNQPQHF
DNA: TGTGCCAGCAGTTTTGAGAGCAATCAGCCCCAGCATTTT
D: -
V: TRBV12-3/TRBV12-4
J: TRBJ1-5
size: few

CDR3: CASSQDRTGGRRETQYF
DNA: TGCGCCAGCAGCCAAGATAGGACGGGGGGGCGTCGAGAGACCCAGTACTTC
D: TRBD2
V: TRBV4-1
J: TRBJ2-5
size: -

CDR3: CASRNGTAYGYTF
DNA: TGTGCCAGCAGGAACGGGACGGCCTATGGCTACACCTTC
D: -
V: TRBV6-6
J: TRBJ1-2
size: few

CDR3: CASSTGVQETQYF
DNA: TGCGCCAGCAGCACCGGAGTCCAAGAGACCCAGTACTTC
D: -
V: TRBV7-3
J: TRBJ2-5
size: many

CDR3: CASSHAGDAEAFF
DNA: TGTGCCAGCAGCCACGCAGGGGACGCTGAAGCTTTCTTT
D: -
V: TRBV4-2
J: TRBJ1-1
size: -

CDR3: CASSRGAAIQETQYF
DNA: TGTGCCAGCTCACGGGGAGCCGCGATCCAAGAGACCCAGTACTTC
D: -
V: TRBV18
J: TRBJ2-5
size: many

CDR3: CASSAPGADSNQPQHF
DNA: TGTGCCAGCAGCGCTCCCGGAGCAGATAGCAATCAGCCCCAGCATTTT
D: -
V: TRBV12-3/TRBV12-4
J: TRBJ1-5
size: -

CDR3: CASSLSRDRVELFF
DNA: TGCGCCAGCAGCTTATCCAGGGATCGTGTGGAGCTGTTTTTT
D: -
V: TRBV5-1
J: TRBJ2-2
size: -

CDR3: CASSQDRYSNQPQHF
DNA: TGCGCCAGCAGCCAAGATCGATATAGCAATCAGCCCCAGCATTTT
D: -
V: TRBV4-3
J: TRBJ1-5
size: many

CDR3: CASSPPGQYNEQFF
DNA: TGTGCCAGCAGCCCACCCGGGCAATACAATGAGCAGTTCTTC
D: -
V: TRBV7-9
J: TRBJ2-1
size: -

CDR3: CASSVGPGTGFESHEQYF
DNA: TGTGCCAGCAGCGTGGGGCCCGGGACAGGGTTCGAATCCCACGAGCAGTACTTC
D: TRBD1
V: TRBV9
J: TRBJ2-7
size: few

CDR3: CASSHIRSYEQYF
DNA: TGTGCCAGCAGTCATATCCGATCCTACGAGCAGTACTTC
D: -
V: TRBV14
J: TRBJ2-7
size: -

CDR3: CASSPRGGPQETQYF
DNA: TGTGCCAGCTCACCACGAGGGGGTCCCCAAGAGACCCAGTACTTC
D: -
V: TRBV18
J: TRBJ2-5
size: few

CDR3: CASSPRIGNTIYF
DNA: TGTGCCAGCAGTCCCCGGATAGGAAACACCATATATTTT
D: -
V: TRBV6-6
J: TRBJ1-3
size: -

CDR3: CASSRDGWKQPQHF
DNA: TGTGCCAGCAGCCGGGACGGGTGGAAACAGCCCCAGCATTTT
D: -
V: TRBV6-1
J: TRBJ1-5
size: -

CDR3: CASSFQGTYNEQFF
DNA: TGTGCCAGCAGCTTCCAGGGCACCTACAATGAGCAGTTCTTC
D: -
V: TRBV11-3
J: TRBJ2-1
size: few

CDR3: CASSFGRGGNQPQHF
DNA: TGTGCCAGCAGCTTCGGTCGGGGGGGAAATCAGCCCCAGCATTTT
D: -
V: TRBV7-2
J: TRBJ1-5
size: many

CDR3: CASSLSRGRDSPLHF
DNA: TGTGCCAGCAGCTTAAGCCGGGGCCGGGATTCACCCCTCCACTTT
D: -
V: TRBV7-9
J: TRBJ1-6
size: -

CDR3: CASSRGTGTASTDTQYF
DNA: TGTGCCAGCAGCCGCGGCACCGGGACAGCTAGCACAGATACGCAGTATTTT
D: TRBD1
V: TRBV5-5
J: TRBJ2-3
size: many

CDR3: CASSLSSGLNTDTQYF
DNA: TGTGCCAGCAGTTTATCTAGCGGTCTTAACACAGATACGCAGTATTTT
D: TRBD2
V: TRBV12-3/TRBV12-4
J: TRBJ2-3
size: few

CDR3: CASRPLGQGVSEQFF
DNA: TGTGCCAGCAGGCCGCTGGGACAGGGGGTAAGTGAGCAGTTCTTC
D: TRBD1
V: TRBV6-5
J: TRBJ2-1
size: -

CDR3: CASSQATGGSNTEAFF
DNA: TGCGCCAGCAGCCAAGCGACAGGGGGCTCGAACACTGAAGCTTTCTTT
D: TRBD1
V: TRBV4-1
J: TRBJ1-1
size: -

CDR3: CSAPLRGISGNTIYF
DNA: TGCAGTGCGCCGCTTAGGGGGATTTCTGGAAACACCATATATTTT
D: -
V: TRBV20-1
J: TRBJ1-3
size: few

CDR3: CSALAGVYNEQFF
DNA: TGCAGTGCCCTAGCGGGGGTGTACAATGAGCAGTTCTTC
D: TRBD2
V: TRBV20-1
J: TRBJ2-1
size: few

CDR3: CASSGTAKNIQYF
DNA: TGTGCCAGCAGCGGGACAGCCAAAAACATTCAGTACTTC
D: -
V: TRBV7-2
J: TRBJ2-4
size: few

CDR3: CASSWLVTGGEKLFF
DNA: TGTGCCAGCAGTTGGTTGGTGACAGGGGGAGAAAAACTGTTTTTT
D: TRBD1
V: TRBV6-5
J: TRBJ1-4
size: -

CDR3: CASSQAGGPDHPSAQHF
DNA: TGTGCCAGCAGCCAAGCCGGAGGCCCCGATCACCCCTCGGCCCAGCATTTT
D: -
V: TRBV4-2
J: TRBJ1-5
size: -

CDR3: CASSLRGPTTGELFF
DNA: TGCGCCAGCAGCTTACGGGGGCCAACCACCGGGGAGCTGTTTTTT
D: -
V: TRBV5-1
J: TRBJ2-2
size: many

CDR3: CASSSTGENIQYF
DNA: TGTGCCAGCAGCTCCACAGGGGAAAACATTCAGTACTTC
D: TRBD1
V: TRBV5-6
J: TRBJ2-4
size: many

CDR3: CASQGGSGNTIYF
DNA: TGTGCCAGCCAGGGCGGGTCTGGAAACACCATATATTTT
D: -
V: TRBV7-2
J: TRBJ1-3
size: few

CDR3: CSADRGLNTEAFF
DNA: TGCAGTGCTGATCGGGGGCTGAACACTGAAGCTTTCTTT
D: -
V: TRBV20-1
J: TRBJ1-1
size: -

CDR3: CSARLAGGETQYF
DNA: TGCAGTGCTAGGCTAGCGGGGGGGGAGACCCAGTACTTC
D: TRBD2
V: TRBV20-1
J: TRBJ2-5
size: few